This passage covers 5 T cell receptor beta chains from one sample sequenced in a study of early T cells in non-severe SARS-CoV-2 infection. From the 5' RACE reads, TCRdb called clonotypes with MiXCR, one entry per CDR3 protein. The sample includes 80,000 or so distinct CDR3 sequences, around 11% of them seen just once. The sequencing here drew on whole blood, taken at baseline. The receptor source for this set is an adult who was a healthcare worker with PCR-confirmed SARS-CoV-2 infection or an uninfected control (not recorded which).

This clonotype turned up a few times. The gene calls are TRBV9 and TRBJ2-6; 12 nucleotides match TRBD1. V lost 3 bases and J lost 0; bases outside the gene matches: 13. The germline V gene encodes CDR1 SGDLS and CDR2 YYNGEE. This CDR3 has 21 amino acids. DNA for the CDR3: TGTGCCAGCAGCGCCGACGCCGGGACAGGGGGCCGATTCTCTGGGGCCAACGTCCTGACTTTC. Translated: CASSADAGTGGRFSGANVLTF.

This clonotype has ten or more counts. The J gene is TRBJ1-1, the V gene TRBV5-1, with D possibly being TRBD1 (6 bases). This CDR3 has 15 residues. Germline CDR1 reads SGHRS; CDR2 reads YFSETQ. V lost 0 bases and J lost 9, with 18 bases in between. CDR3 DNA: TGCGCCAGCAGCTTGGTGTCAGGGGAAGGAGGAAAAGCTTTCTTT. Amino acids: CASSLVSGEGGKAFF. Looking up the rest from reference TRBV5-1 and TRBJ1-1 gives the full variable domain: KAGVTQTPRYLIKTRGQQVTLSCSPISGHRSVSWYQQTPGQGLQFLFEYFSETQRNKGNFPGRFSGRQFSNSRSEMNVSTLELGDSALYLCASSLVSGEGGKAFFGQGTRLTVV.

This clonotype occurred a few times. The J gene is TRBJ2-7, the V gene TRBV6-1; TRBD1 is a possible D gene (5 bases). The CDR3 is made up of 17 amino acids. CDR1 is MNHNS, CDR2 SASEGT, per germline. Trimming cost V 2 bases and J 6 bases, with 23 bases left between them. CDR3 loop: CASSESLRLAGSVEQYF. The CDR3, as DNA: TGTGCCAGCAGTGAAAGCCTTCGTTTGGCAGGGTCCGTCGAGCAGTACTTC.

This clonotype was seen repeatedly, ten times or more. V and J are TRBV7-2 and TRBJ1-2, with D perhaps matching TRBD1 (6 bases). CDR3 length: 15 residues. CDR1 and CDR2 (germline): SGHTA, FQGNSA. V was cut by 1 base and J by 4 bases, with 13 bases left in between. In nucleotides, the CDR3 is TGTGCCAGCAGCTTAGGTTGGGGGCAGGGCTATGGCTACACCTTC. This translates into CASSLGWGQGYGYTF. The whole variable domain, remainder taken from reference TRBV7-2 and TRBJ1-2, is GAGVSQSPSNKVTEKGKDVELRCDPISGHTALYWYRQSLGQGLEFLIYFQGNSAPDKSGLPSDRFSAERTGGSVSTLTIQRTQQEDSAVYLCASSLGWGQGYGYTFGSGTRLTVV.

Only a few counts were recorded for this clonotype. V is TRBV7-8 and J is TRBJ2-1; the match to TRBD2 covers 14 bases. Germline trimming cut 4 bases from V and 3 bases from J; bases unmatched to any gene: 5. The CDR3 runs 17 residues. CDR1 SGHVS and CDR2 FQNEAQ come from the germline V gene. The CDR3 reads CASSSTSGGAYYNEQFF. The CDR3 DNA sequence: TGTGCCAGCAGCTCGACTAGCGGGGGGGCGTACTACAATGAGCAGTTCTTC.